This is a list of T cell receptor beta chains from one sample in a study of blood T cell repertoires in COVID-19. Produced via immunoSEQ multiplex PCR; TCRdb's table is partial and in-frame only. The repertoire includes around 200,000 clones, roughly 88% of them detected once, and about 6% sits in the top ten. The sequencing sample was made of PBMCs or T cells enriched from blood (not recorded which). The receptors were sampled from a man aged 35-49 years with acute COVID-19. Each CDR3 is given with its conserved first and last residue. A D gene is named only where the DNA matches it firmly. Size values are once, few and many counts, or a class for expanded clones, and some rows have none.

TRBJ2-1 TRBV19 TRBD1 - TGTGCCAGTAGTCTTAGGGGGCTGCTAGACAATGAGCAGTTCTTC CASSLRGLLDNEQFF
TRBJ1-1 TRBV6-5 - - TGTGCCAGCAGGTCGACAGAACGGAACACTGAAGCTTTCTTT CASRSTERNTEAFF
TRBJ1-2 TRBV5-1 - - TGCGCCAGCCGCCTTTCCGGGATGAACTATGGCTACACCTTC CASRLSGMNYGYTF
TRBJ1-6 TRBV18 TRBD1 - TGTGCCAGCTCATACAGGGGTTCACCCCTCCACTTT CASSYRGSPLHF
TRBJ2-7 TRBV11-1 TRBD1 - TGTGCCAGCAGCTTGGGACAGGTTACCTACGAGCAGTACTTC CASSLGQVTYEQYF
TRBJ1-1 TRBV9 - - TGTGCCAGCAGCGTAGACTTGAACACTGAAGCTTTCTTT CASSVDLNTEAFF
TRBJ2-1 TRBV6-2/TRBV6-3 - - TGTGCCAGCAGCCCACAGGGAGTACGGTGGGAGCAGTTCTTC CASSPQGVRWEQFF
TRBJ2-7 TRBV10-1 - - TGCGCCAGCGTGCTAGAAACATCCCCCTGCGAGCAGTACTTC CASVLETSPCEQYF
TRBJ1-1 TRBV14 - - TGTGCCAGCAGCCAAGGATTGAGCCGAGGGTCCACTGAAGCTTTCTTT CASSQGLSRGSTEAFF
TRBJ2-4 TRBV5-1 TRBD1 - TGCGCCAGCAGCTACCCCGGGACAGAAAACATTCAGTACTTC CASSYPGTENIQYF
TRBJ1-6 TRBV9 TRBD1 - TGTGCCAGCAGCTCCGGGACAGGGGGTAATTCACCCCTCCACTTT CASSSGTGGNSPLHF
TRBJ2-7 TRBV3-1/TRBV3-2 - - TGTGCCAGCAGCCAAGGGTCTAGCCCGTACGAGCAGTACTTC CASSQGSSPYEQYF
TRBJ2-1 TRBV4-1 TRBD1 few TGCGCCAGCAGCCAAGATATTCTCTTACAGGGGGCACAGCAGTTCTTC CASSQDILLQGAQQFF
TRBJ2-1 TRBV2 TRBD2 - TGTGCCAGCAGTCGAACTAGCGGGAGGGAAGGTGAGCAGTTCTTC CASSRTSGREGEQFF
TRBJ2-3 TRBV10-2 - - TGCGCCAGCAGGGACAGAGGCACAGATACGCAGTATTTT CASRDRGTDTQYF
TRBJ2-7 TRBV19 - - TGTGCCAGTAGACCGGGACACACAACTTACGAGCAGTACTTC CASRPGHTTYEQYF
TRBJ2-7 TRBV7-9 TRBD1 few TGTGCCAGCAGCTTTGGACAGGGGCTCTACGAGCAGTACTTC CASSFGQGLYEQYF
TRBJ1-4 TRBV4-3 TRBD1 - TGCGCCAGCAGCCAACAGGGGGCGAAGGGCACTAATGAAAAACTGTTTTTT CASSQQGAKGTNEKLFF
TRBJ2-7 TRBV10-3 - - TGTGCCATCAACGACAGGTCCTCCTACGAGCAGTACTTC CAINDRSSYEQYF
TRBJ2-5 TRBV3-1/TRBV3-2 TRBD1 - TGTGCCAGCAGCCCCGGACAGGGGGGAGAGACCCAGTACTTC CASSPGQGGETQYF
TRBJ2-6 TRBV24-1 - - TGTGCCACCATGGCTCCGGGGAAGGATGGGGCCAACGTCCTGACTTTC CATMAPGKDGANVLTF
TRBJ2-2 TRBV24-1 TRBD1 - TGTGCCACCAGTGATTCTTCGGGACAGGGGGCGACCGGGGAGCTGTTTTTT CATSDSSGQGATGELFF
TRBJ2-3 TRBV9 - - TGTGCCAGCAGCGTACTGTCGGGAGGCACAGATACGCAGTATTTT CASSVLSGGTDTQYF
TRBJ2-7 TRBV7-6 - - TGTGCCAGCAGCTCCGGGGGCGAGCAGTACTTC CASSSGGEQYF
TRBJ2-1 TRBV6-1 TRBD2 - TGTGCCAGCAGTGAGCGGACTAGCGGGAGTGGGGCCTACAATGAGCAGTTCTTC CASSERTSGSGAYNEQFF
TRBJ2-5 TRBV5-1 - - TGCGCCAGCAGCATTCAGGGATCCGGGTTATCGGAGACCCAGTACTTC CASSIQGSGLSETQYF
TRBJ1-4 TRBV6-5 - - TGTGCCAGCAGTTACGGAGGACTATCAGCCGAAAAACTGTTTTTT CASSYGGLSAEKLFF
TRBJ1-3 TRBV9 - - TGTGCCAGCAGCACCTCGGACAGCTCTGGAAACACCATATATTTT CASSTSDSSGNTIYF
TRBJ2-5 TRBV5-4 TRBD2 - TGTGCCAGTTCCCCCGGCGGGAGGGCCCAAGAGACCCAGTACTTC CASSPGGRAQETQYF
TRBJ2-1 TRBV28 TRBD2 - TGTGCCAGCAGTTCCTGGACTAGCGGGGGCACCTACAATGAGCAGTTCTTC CASSSWTSGGTYNEQFF
TRBJ1-2 TRBV11-2 - - TGTGCCAGCAGCTTAGACAGGGACTATGGCTACACCTTC CASSLDRDYGYTF
TRBJ2-7 TRBV10-3 TRBD1 - TGTGCCATCAGTGAGAGACAGGGGGCAGCCGACGAGCAGTACTTC CAISERQGAADEQYF
TRBJ2-7 TRBV11-3 TRBD2 - TGTGCCAGCACCTGGATACTAGCGGTCTACGAGCAGTACTTC CASTWILAVYEQYF
TRBJ2-3 TRBV30 - - TGTGCCTGGATCAACAGGGCCTCTACGCAGTATTTT CAWINRASTQYF
TRBJ1-6 TRBV4-1 - - TGCGCCAGCTCGACGGGGATCGGGCCGGAGCGGTCACCCCTCCACTTT CASSTGIGPERSPLHF
TRBJ1-2 TRBV7-2 TRBD1 - TGTGCCAGCAGCTCCTCGATTATCGACAGGGGGGCCCTTGGCTACACCTTC CASSSSIIDRGALGYTF
TRBJ1-5 TRBV6-2/TRBV6-3 - - TGTGCCAGCAGTCCACAGGGTAGGGATCAGCCCCAGCATTTT CASSPQGRDQPQHF
TRBJ2-5 TRBV28 - - TGTGCCAGCCTCTCCCAAGAGACCCAGTACTTC CASLSQETQYF
TRBJ2-1 TRBV27 TRBD2 - TGTGCCAGCTGTATGTACGCTCCGACTAGCGGGGCGTACAATGAGCAGTTCTTC CASCMYAPTSGAYNEQFF
TRBJ1-4 TRBV5-1 - few TGCGCCAGCAGCAATCGGGGGGTTAGTGAAAAACTGTTTTTT CASSNRGVSEKLFF
TRBJ2-1 TRBV5-6 TRBD1 - TGTGCCAGCAGCCCCAGGGGGCAGGGTACCTACAATGAGCAGTTCTTC CASSPRGQGTYNEQFF
TRBJ2-1 TRBV10-3 - - TGTGCCATCCCGTCTTCAAGGCTAGCGCCGAGCTCCTACAATGAGCAGTTCTTC CAIPSSRLAPSSYNEQFF
TRBJ1-1 TRBV7-3 TRBD1 - TGTGCCAGCAGCTTAGACAGGGAAGTCAGTGAAGCTTTCTTT CASSLDREVSEAFF
TRBJ2-7 TRBV7-2 - once TGTGCCAGCAGCTTAGGCGAGGGCCTTAAACGGTACGAGCAGTACTTC CASSLGEGLKRYEQYF
TRBJ2-7 TRBV5-1 - - TGCGCCAGCAGCTTGAGCGGTGTGGGTATCGAGCAGTACTTC CASSLSGVGIEQYF
TRBJ1-1 TRBV27 - - TGTGCCAGCAGTTTACACAGGGTAAGAACTGAAGCTTTCTTT CASSLHRVRTEAFF
TRBJ2-1 TRBV11-3 - few TGTGCCAGCAGCCCGAAAGGAGCGGTACAGGAGCAGTTCTTC CASSPKGAVQEQFF
TRBJ2-5 TRBV5-8 TRBD1 - TGTGCCACCGACACAGGGGGCGGCGGGGAGACCCAGTACTTC CATDTGGGGETQYF
TRBJ1-5 TRBV7-9 TRBD1 - TGTGCCAGCAGCCCCACCGGGACAGGGGTTCAGCCCCAGCATTTT CASSPTGTGVQPQHF
TRBJ2-7 TRBV9 - - TGTGCCAGCAGCGGGGGTGGACACATCTCCTACGAGCAGTACTTC CASSGGGHISYEQYF
TRBJ1-3 TRBV7-2 TRBD1 - TGTGCCAGCAGCTTAGGATTTCCCGGGACAGGGTTTTCTGGAAACACCATATATTTT CASSLGFPGTGFSGNTIYF